The 20 T cell receptor beta chains reported below all come from one sample, sequenced in a study of shared T cell receptors in the human thymus. The protocol was immunoSEQ multiplex PCR, while the TCRdb copy is restricted to in-frame clones and leaves out a portion. The sample contains hundreds of thousands of clones, 85% to 95% of which appear only once. What was sequenced was thymocytes. These receptors all stem from a human donor.

V usage is TRBV7-2 and J usage is TRBJ2-2; D is undetermined. The germline V gene has CDR1 SGHTA and CDR2 FQGNSA. The CDR3 has 18 amino acids. Trimming shortened V by 4 bases and J by 8 bases, and 26 bases separated the two germline ends. CDR3 nucleotides: TGTGCCAGCAGCTCTGCTGGCGGTATGTTCCCCCCCACGGGGGAGCTGTTTTTT. This gives the protein CASSSAGGMFPPTGELFF.

The chain joins TRBV2 to TRBJ2-3, with no clear D. Deletions cut 3 bases from V and 5 bases from J, with 21 bases between. The CDR3 has 17 residues. Germline CDR1 reads SNHLY; CDR2 reads FYNNEI. For the CDR3, the DNA is TGTGCCAGCAGTGAGGGCCGGGCCCCAAAAAGACGAGATACGCAGTATTTT. It codes for CASSEGRAPKRRDTQYF.

The chain has TRBV7-9 and TRBJ1-3; 7 bases line up with TRBD1. Germline CDR1 is SEHNR and CDR2 is FQNEAQ (reference sequence). The CDR3 is made up of 15 amino acids. With V trimmed by 5 bases and J by 2 bases, 6 bases remained unmatched. The CDR3 protein is CASSPDRVTGNTIYF. The CDR3 coding sequence is TGTGCCAGCAGCCCCGACAGGGTCACTGGAAACACCATATATTTT.

V gene TRBV7-2 combines with J gene TRBJ1-4, with D possibly matching TRBD1 (5 bases). CDR1 is SGHTA, CDR2 FQGNSA, per germline. Between the trimmed V and J ends, which lost 5 bases and 0 bases, there was a span of 19 bases. CDR3 length: 18 residues. CDR3 protein: CASSTRGPNGATNEKLFF. The CDR3 DNA sequence: TGTGCCAGCAGCACTAGGGGACCAAACGGGGCAACTAATGAAAAACTGTTTTTT.

V gene TRBV1 combines with J gene TRBJ2-7; TRBD2, the table's D call, lacks a check against the DNA. TRBV1 constitutes a pseudogene. The CDR3 sequence is 16 residues long. CDR3 in amino acids: CTSSQEVRDFSYEQYF. The CDR3 DNA reads TGCACCAGCAGCCAAGAGGTCAGGGACTTTTCCTACGAGCAGTACTTC.

The chain is built from TRBV7-4 and TRBJ2-1, with 10 nucleotides matching TRBD2. J lost 3 bases, V lost 3 bases, and 17 bases had no gene match. Germline V gives CDR1 SGHVT, CDR2 SQSDAQ. The CDR3 extends over 20 amino acids. CDR3 nucleotides: TGTGCCAGCAGCTTCCAGGACAGGGTGTTAGCGGGAGGAAGCTACAATGAGCAGTTCTTC. Its translation is CASSFQDRVLAGGSYNEQFF.

CDR3 sequence reads: CASSLGSRAQETQYF. CDR3 DNA sequence: TGTGCCAGCAGCTTAGGGTCCCGGGCCCAAGAGACCCAGTACTTC. The genes are TRBV7-3 and TRBJ2-5; D uncertain. The CDR3 extends over 15 amino acids. Trimming took 2 bases from V and 1 from J, leaving 11 bases between them. CDR1 and CDR2 from the germline V gene are SGHTA and FQGTGA.

The V call is TRBV18, the J call TRBJ2-1; TRBD1 or TRBD2 may be the D gene (5 bases each). CDR3 length equals 15 residues. Trimming shortened V by 6 bases and J by 9 bases, and 21 bases separated the two germline ends. Germline-derived CDR1 and CDR2 are KGHSH and LQKENI. CDR3 sequence (DNA): TGTGCCAGCTCCCTGGCCGGGGCCCCCCCCCTTGAGCAGTTCTTC. This encodes CASSLAGAPPLEQFF.

This clone was counted once. The DNA of the CDR3 is TGTGCCAGCGAGGACGGAGCTAGCACAGATACGCAGTATTTT. The encoded protein is CASEDGASTDTQYF. This rearrangement joins TRBV19 to TRBJ2-3, with unresolved D. CDR3 size: 14 residues. With 9 bases removed from V and 0 bases from J, the gap between germline ends came to 13 bases. CDR1 is LNHDA and CDR2 is SQIVND in the germline V gene (reference sequence).

The V and J genes are TRBV4-1 and TRBJ2-2, with TRBD1 matching 8 bases. The CDR3 spans 16 residues. The germline V gene encodes CDR1 MGHRA and CDR2 YSYEKL. Losses at the gene ends were 1 base for V and 7 bases for J; bases not matched to a gene: 8. The CDR3: CASSQADRGRVGELFF. CDR3 nucleotides: TGCGCCAGCAGCCAAGCCGACAGGGGTAGGGTCGGGGAGCTGTTTTTT.

The chain links TRBV11-1 to TRBJ2-2; D gene uncertain. Germline-derived CDR1 and CDR2 are SGHAT and FQDESV (reference sequence). The ends were cut back, 6 bases at V and 1 base at J, with 18 bases in the middle. This CDR3 has 17 amino acids. CDR3 residues: CASSSNLGRRNTGELFF. Here the CDR3 DNA reads TGTGCCAGCAGTTCAAATTTAGGACGGAGGAACACCGGGGAGCTGTTTTTT.

The V call is TRBV19, the J call TRBJ2-1; D perhaps matches TRBD1 (5 bases). The V gene's germline CDR1 is LNHDA and CDR2 SQIVND (reference sequence). There are 13 residues in the CDR3. V lost 8 bases and J 5 bases, leaving 13 bases between the germline ends. The chain's CDR3 is CASWGLRDNEQFF. CDR3 nucleotide sequence: TGTGCCAGTTGGGGCCTGAGAGACAATGAGCAGTTCTTC.

This chain links TRBV19 with TRBJ2-7; TRBD1 might be the D (6 bases). There are 13 residues in the CDR3. Trimming stripped 5 bases from V and 3 bases from J, with 11 bases between. Germline CDR1 and CDR2: LNHDA and SQIVND (reference sequence). CDR3 sequence: CASSPRDNYEQYF. CDR3 bases: TGTGCCAGTAGTCCTCGGGACAACTACGAGCAGTACTTC.

V gene TRBV4-1 combines with J gene TRBJ2-2; 7 bases align to TRBD2. CDR3 size: 19 residues. With V trimmed by 0 bases and J by 5 bases, 15 bases remained unmatched. The germline V gene encodes CDR1 MGHRA and CDR2 YSYEKL. CDR3 region: CASSQEVEEGGSRTGELFF. The CDR3 DNA reads TGCGCCAGCAGCCAAGAAGTGGAGGAGGGCGGGAGTCGGACCGGGGAGCTGTTTTTT.

The chain is built from TRBV6-1 and TRBJ2-1, with 9 bases that match TRBD2. Germline V CDR1 and CDR2: MNHNS, SASEGT. The CDR3 contains 19 residues. V shed 4 bases and J 4 bases; nucleotides not matched to a gene: 17. The DNA for the CDR3 is TGTGCCAGCAGTGCGTCTTTAGCGGGAGACTCTCCCCTATACAATGAGCAGTTCTTC. Protein sequence: CASSASLAGDSPLYNEQFF.

This chain uses TRBV7-8 with TRBJ2-7, with 8 positions matching TRBD1. The germline CDR1 and CDR2 sequences are SGHVS and FQNEAQ. This CDR3 has 15 amino acids. V trimming: 3 bases; J trimming: 2 bases; junction bases outside the gene matches: 6. CDR3 protein: CASSFGDRPPYEQYF. CDR3 sequence (DNA): TGTGCCAGCAGCTTCGGGGACAGGCCCCCCTACGAGCAGTACTTC.

This chain uses TRBV9 with TRBJ2-3; TRBD2 aligns across 9 bases. J lost 7 bases, V lost 0 bases, and 3 bases had no gene match. This CDR3 contains 14 residues. Germline CDR1 SGDLS, CDR2 YYNGEE. The CDR3 nucleotides are TGTGCCAGCAGCGTAGGCGGGAGGGAGAATACGCAGTATTTT. Residues: CASSVGGRENTQYF.

This chain joins TRBV20-1 and TRBJ1-1; no firm D call. The germline V gene encodes CDR1 DFQATT and CDR2 SNEGSKA (reference sequence). The CDR3 is 11 residues long. The V gene lost 7 bases and the J gene lost 2 bases, with 8 bases spanning the gap. CDR3 DNA sequence: TGCAGTGTCACAGAAAACACTGAAGCTTTCTTT. Translated: CSVTENTEAFF.

V and J are TRBV4-2 and TRBJ2-2, with 8 bases that match TRBD1. CDR3 size: 18 residues. The V gene end was trimmed by 4 bases and the J gene end by 1 base; junction bases not matched to a gene: 11. Germline CDR1 LGHNA, CDR2 YNFKEQ. This CDR3 reads CASSRNVPGQVNTGELFF. DNA for the CDR3: TGTGCCAGCAGCCGCAACGTTCCGGGACAGGTGAACACCGGGGAGCTGTTTTTT.

The genes are TRBV19 and TRBJ2-7, with TRBD2 matching over 14 bases. The CDR3 sequence is 15 residues long. The germline gives CDR1 LNHDA, CDR2 SQIVND (reference sequence). Trimming took 4 bases from V and 6 from J; bases not matched to a gene: 5. CDR3 amino acids: CASSTTGLAGVEQYF. The DNA for the CDR3 is TGTGCCAGTAGTACAACGGGACTAGCGGGAGTCGAGCAGTACTTC. Using reference TRBV19 and TRBJ2-7 for the parts outside the CDR3, the full variable domain is DGGITQSPKYLFRKEGQNVTLSCEQNLNHDAMYWYRQDPGQGLRLIYYSQIVNDFQKGDIAEGYSVSREKKESFPLTVTSAQKNPTAFYLCASSTTGLAGVEQYFGPGTRLTVT.